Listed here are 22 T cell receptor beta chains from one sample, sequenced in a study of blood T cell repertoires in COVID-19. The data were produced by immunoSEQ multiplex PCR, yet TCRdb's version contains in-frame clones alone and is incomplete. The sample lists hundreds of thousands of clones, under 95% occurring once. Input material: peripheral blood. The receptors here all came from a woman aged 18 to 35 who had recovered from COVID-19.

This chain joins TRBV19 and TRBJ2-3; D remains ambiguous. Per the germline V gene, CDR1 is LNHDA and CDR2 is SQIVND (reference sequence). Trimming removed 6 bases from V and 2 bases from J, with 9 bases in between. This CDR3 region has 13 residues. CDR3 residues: CASRKRDTDTQYF. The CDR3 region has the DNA TGTGCCAGTAGGAAACGAGACACAGATACGCAGTATTTT.

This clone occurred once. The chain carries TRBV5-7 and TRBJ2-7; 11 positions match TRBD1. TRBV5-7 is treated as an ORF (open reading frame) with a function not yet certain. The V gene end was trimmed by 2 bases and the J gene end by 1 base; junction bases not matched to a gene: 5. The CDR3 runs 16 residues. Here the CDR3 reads CASSLSGTGGSYEQYV. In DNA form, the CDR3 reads TGTGCCAGCAGCTTATCCGGGACAGGGGGATCCTACGAGCAGTACGTC.

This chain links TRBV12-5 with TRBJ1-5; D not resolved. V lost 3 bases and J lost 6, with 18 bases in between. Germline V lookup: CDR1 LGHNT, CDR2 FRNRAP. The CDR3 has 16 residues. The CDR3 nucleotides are TGTGCTAGTGGTTTCAGCCGAGGGTCGCCGAGTCAGCCCCAGCATTTT. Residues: CASGFSRGSPSQPQHF.

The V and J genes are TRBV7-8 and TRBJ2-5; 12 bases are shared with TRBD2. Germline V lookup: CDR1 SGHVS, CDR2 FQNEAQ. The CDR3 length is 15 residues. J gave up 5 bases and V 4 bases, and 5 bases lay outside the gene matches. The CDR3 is CASSWRTSGTETQYF. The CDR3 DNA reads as TGTGCCAGCAGCTGGAGGACTAGCGGGACGGAGACCCAGTACTTC.

In DNA, the CDR3 is TGTGCCAGCAGCCATCGAAGGAGGGCAGCGGGTCAAGAGACCCAGTACTTC. This codes for CASSHRRRAAGQETQYF. V usage is TRBV14 and J usage is TRBJ2-5; D perhaps matches TRBD2 (6 bases). The germline V gene has CDR1 SGHDN and CDR2 FVKESK. V dropped 3 bases and J dropped 2 bases, with 19 bases sitting between them. The CDR3 is 17 residues long. The full variable domain, completed using reference TRBV14 and TRBJ2-5, is EAGVTQFPSHSVIEKGQTVTLRCDPISGHDNLYWYRRVMGKEIKFLLHFVKESKQDESGMPNNRFLAERTGGTYSTLKVQPAELEDSGVYFCASSHRRRAAGQETQYFGPGTRLLVL.

This CDR3 is CASSLGAGRAGDTQYF. CDR3 coding DNA: TGTGCCAGCAGCTTAGGGGCGGGGCGAGCGGGAGATACGCAGTATTTT. The gene calls are TRBV7-8 and TRBJ2-3; possibly TRBD2 for D (6 bases). Germline V gene sequence: CDR1 SGHVS, CDR2 FQNEAQ. The CDR3 covers 16 residues. Trimming pared 1 base from V and 5 bases from J, leaving 16 bases between.

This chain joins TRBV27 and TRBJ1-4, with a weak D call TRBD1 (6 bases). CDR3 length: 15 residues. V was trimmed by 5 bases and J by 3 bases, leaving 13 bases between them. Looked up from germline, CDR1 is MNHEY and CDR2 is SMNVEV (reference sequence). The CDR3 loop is CASSHTGPANEKLFF. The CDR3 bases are TGTGCCAGCAGTCATACAGGGCCAGCTAATGAAAAACTGTTTTTT.

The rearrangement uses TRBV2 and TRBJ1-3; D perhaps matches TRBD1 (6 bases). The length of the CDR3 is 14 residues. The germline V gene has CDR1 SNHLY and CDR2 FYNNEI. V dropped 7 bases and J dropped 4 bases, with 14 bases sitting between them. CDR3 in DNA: TGTGCCAGCAATACCCAGGGGTTGGGAAACACCATATATTTT. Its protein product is CASNTQGLGNTIYF.

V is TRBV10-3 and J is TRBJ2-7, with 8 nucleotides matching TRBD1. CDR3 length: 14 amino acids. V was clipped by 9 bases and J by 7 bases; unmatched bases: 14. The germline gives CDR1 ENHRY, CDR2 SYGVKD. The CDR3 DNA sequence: TGTGCCATTCGGACAGGGTATAGCTCAGGGGAGCAGTACGTC. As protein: CAIRTGYSSGEQYV.

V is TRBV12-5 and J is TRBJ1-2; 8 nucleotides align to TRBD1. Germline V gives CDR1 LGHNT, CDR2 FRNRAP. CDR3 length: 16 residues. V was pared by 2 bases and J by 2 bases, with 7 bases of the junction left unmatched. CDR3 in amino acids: CASGLSPGQGNYGYTF. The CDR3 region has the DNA TGTGCTAGTGGTTTGTCCCCCGGACAGGGAAACTATGGCTACACCTTC.

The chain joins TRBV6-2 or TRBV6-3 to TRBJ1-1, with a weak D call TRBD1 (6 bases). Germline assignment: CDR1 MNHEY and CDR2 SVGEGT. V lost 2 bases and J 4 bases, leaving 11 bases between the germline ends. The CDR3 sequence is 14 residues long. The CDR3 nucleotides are TGTGCCAGCAGTTACACAACAGGGATCACTGAAGCTTTCTTT. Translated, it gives CASSYTTGITEAFF.

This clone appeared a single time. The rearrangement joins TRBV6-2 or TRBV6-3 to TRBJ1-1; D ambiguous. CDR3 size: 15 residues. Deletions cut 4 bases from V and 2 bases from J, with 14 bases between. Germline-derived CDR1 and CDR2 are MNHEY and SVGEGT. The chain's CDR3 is CASSSPLTLNTEAFF. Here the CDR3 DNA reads TGTGCCAGCAGTTCCCCCTTGACATTAAACACTGAAGCTTTCTTT.

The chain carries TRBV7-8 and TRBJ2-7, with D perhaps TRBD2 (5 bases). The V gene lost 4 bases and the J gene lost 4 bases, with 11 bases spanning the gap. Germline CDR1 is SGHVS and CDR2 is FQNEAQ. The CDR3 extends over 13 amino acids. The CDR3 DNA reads TGTGCCAGCAGCTCGTCCGGACTTTACGAGCAGTACGTC. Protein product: CASSSSGLYEQYV.

CDR3 residues: CASSLKGLSDTQYF. The CDR3 DNA reads as TGTGCCAGCAGCTTAAAGGGACTTTCAGATACGCAGTATTTT. The chain joins TRBV9 to TRBJ2-3; the D gene is possibly TRBD2 (6 bases). Trimming stripped 4 bases from V and 4 bases from J, with 13 bases between. There are 14 residues in the CDR3. Germline lookup yields CDR1 SGDLS and CDR2 YYNGEE.

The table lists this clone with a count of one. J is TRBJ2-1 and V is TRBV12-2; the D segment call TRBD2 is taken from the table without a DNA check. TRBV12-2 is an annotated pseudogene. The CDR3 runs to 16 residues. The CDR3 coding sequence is TGTGCAAGTCGCTTAGCCCCGGGGAGCTCCTACAATGAGCAGTTCTTC. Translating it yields CASRLAPGSSYNEQFF.

CDR3 coding DNA: TGTGCCAGCAGTTACGGCGGGGCGGGAGTCAATGAGCAGTTCTTC. Translating it yields CASSYGGAGVNEQFF. This sequence joins TRBV6-5 and TRBJ2-1, with 7 bases matching TRBD2. Germline CDR1 is MNHEY and CDR2 is SVGAGI. With V trimmed by 2 bases and J by 6 bases, 7 bases remained unmatched. This CDR3 has 15 amino acids.

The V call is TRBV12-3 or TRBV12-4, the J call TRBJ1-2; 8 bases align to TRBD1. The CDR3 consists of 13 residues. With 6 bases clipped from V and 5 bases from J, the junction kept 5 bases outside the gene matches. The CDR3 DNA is TGTGCCAGCAGAGGGACAGGAGAGTATGGCTACACCTTC. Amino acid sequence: CASRGTGEYGYTF.

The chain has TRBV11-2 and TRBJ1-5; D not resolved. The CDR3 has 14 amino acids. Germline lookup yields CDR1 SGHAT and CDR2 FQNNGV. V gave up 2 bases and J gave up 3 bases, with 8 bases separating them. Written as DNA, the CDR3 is TGTGCCAGCAGCTTAATGCAGTCCAATCAGCCCCAGCATTTT. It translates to CASSLMQSNQPQHF.

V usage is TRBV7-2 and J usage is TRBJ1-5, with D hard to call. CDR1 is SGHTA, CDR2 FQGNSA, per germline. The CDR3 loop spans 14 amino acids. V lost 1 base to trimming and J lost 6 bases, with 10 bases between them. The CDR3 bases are TGTGCCAGCAGCTTAGAGTTCTCGGGTCAGCCCCAGCATTTT. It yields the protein CASSLEFSGQPQHF.

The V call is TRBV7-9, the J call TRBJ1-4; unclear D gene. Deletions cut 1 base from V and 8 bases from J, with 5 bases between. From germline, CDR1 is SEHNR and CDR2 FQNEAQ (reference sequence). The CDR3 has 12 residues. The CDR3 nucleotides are TGTGCCAGCAGCTTAGGTGGCGAAAAACTGTTTTTT. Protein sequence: CASSLGGEKLFF. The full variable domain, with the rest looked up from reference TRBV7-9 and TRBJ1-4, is DTGVSQNPRHKITKRGQNVTFRCDPISEHNRLYWYRQTLGQGPEFLTYFQNEAQLEKSRLLSDRFSAERPKGSFSTLEIQRTEQGDSAMYLCASSLGGEKLFFGSGTQLSVL.

CDR3 bases: TGTGCCAGTGCAATACGACTAGCGGGAGTATATTTGGATACGCAGTATTTT. It yields the protein CASAIRLAGVYLDTQYF. The chain couples TRBV19 to TRBJ2-3, with 12 nucleotides matching TRBD2. Germline V gene data show CDR1 as LNHDA and CDR2 as SQIVND (reference sequence). Germline trimming cut 8 bases from V and 6 bases from J; bases unmatched to any gene: 15. This CDR3 has 17 amino acids.

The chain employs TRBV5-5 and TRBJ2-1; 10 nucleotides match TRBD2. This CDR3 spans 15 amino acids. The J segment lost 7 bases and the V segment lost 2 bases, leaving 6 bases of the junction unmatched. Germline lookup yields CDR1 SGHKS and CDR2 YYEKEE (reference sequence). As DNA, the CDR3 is TGTGCCAGCAGCTTATGGGGGACTAGCGCAAATGAGCAGTTCTTC. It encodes CASSLWGTSANEQFF.